This T cell receptor delta chain came from a study of γδ T cells in repeated Plasmodium falciparum infection. Broader study findings: Over time and infection, Vgamma9/Vdelta2+ repertoires remained highly stable and polyclonal. The Malian cohort came from a small rural village of predominantly one ethnic group.

TCRdb processed the multiplex PCR reads again with the CATT caller. The sample consists of about 93,000 delta-chain clones, approximately 0.92% of them appearing once. For this clone: Its antigen is not identified. With a far larger clone one base away, a read error is the likely cause. The sample carries other DNA sequences with the same CDR3.

This CDR3 region has 19 residues. Germline CDR1 and CDR2: GEAIGNYY and EKD. Vgamma9/Vdelta2+ and Vdelta2-negative gammadelta T cells were flow-sorted from PBMC for bulk sequencing. This sequence was found in a pool of human donors (malaria-infected and uninfected, not separated). The sequencing input was gamma-delta T cells from blood. The chain links TRDV2 to TRDJ1; 9 bases match TRDD3. TCRdb records no J gene; here it was assigned by comparing the DNA to germline. The CDR3 reads CACDTVGGYSVGITDKLIF. DNA for the CDR3: TGTGCCTGCGACACCGTTGGGGGATATAGTGTGGGCATAACCGATAAACTCATCTTT.